The rows below give T cell receptor beta chains drawn from one sample of a study of T-cell reconstitution after alpha-beta-depleted transplantation in children. TCRdb redid the calling of the PCR reads with MiXCR, one entry per CDR3 protein. Altogether about 540,000 distinct CDR3 sequences are present, 25% to 30% being singletons, with the ten largest covering 35% to 40%. Sequenced here: PBMCs, sampled before TCRalphabeta/CD19-depleted stem cell transplant. All receptors derive from a boy in the first two years of life with Wiskott-Aldrich syndrome, due to receive a stem cell transplant. CDR3s include the opening cysteine and the closing phenylalanine or tryptophan. The D gene is left open where the match is weak. Rows give clone size only sometimes, using once, few, many, or a class for an expanded clone.

>NA|TRBD2|TRBJ2-3|TRBV6-5
TGTGCCAGCAGTTACTCGCTAGCGGCAGATACGCAGTATTTT
CASSYSLAADTQYF
>few|NA|TRBJ2-5|TRBV5-8
TGTGCCAGCAGCTACATCGCGGAGACCCAGTACTTC
CASSYIAETQYF
>NA|NA|TRBJ2-1|TRBV10-3
TGTGCCATCAGTGAGACAGATCACTCCTACAATGAGCAGTTCTTC
CAISETDHSYNEQFF
>few|TRBD1|TRBJ2-1|TRBV7-6
TGTGCCAGCAGCTTAGTGTCAGGGGGCGGGAATGAGCAGTTCTTC
CASSLVSGGGNEQFF
>few|NA|TRBJ1-5|TRBV2
TGTGCCAGCAGTGAAGCGCTTGGGGGGGGCAGTCAGCCCCAGCATTTT
CASSEALGGGSQPQHF
>NA|NA|TRBJ2-1|TRBV20-1
TGCAGTGCTAACAGCGCCCACAATGAGCAGTTCTTC
CSANSAHNEQFF
>few|NA|TRBJ2-1|TRBV24-1
TGTGCCACCAGTGACCCAAGGACAGCGAGGGATGAGCAGTTCTTC
CATSDPRTARDEQFF
>NA|NA|TRBJ2-3|TRBV5-1
TGCACCAGCAGCTTCCTAGATACGGGCGCAGATACGCAGTATTTT
CTSSFLDTGADTQYF
>few|NA|TRBJ1-2|TRBV27
TGTGCCAGCAGGGAAGTAGACAGGACGGAGGGCTACACCTTC
CASREVDRTEGYTF
>few|TRBD2|TRBJ2-3|TRBV20-1
TGCAGTGCTAGAGGTGATAGCGGGAGGAAAACTAGCACAGATACGCAGTATTTT
CSARGDSGRKTSTDTQYF
>NA|NA|TRBJ2-1|TRBV5-6
TGTGCCAGCAGCTTAAGGGCTCGTAACTACAATGAGCAGTTCTTC
CASSLRARNYNEQFF
>NA|TRBD2|TRBJ2-1|TRBV12-3/TRBV12-4
TGTGCCAGCAGTTTCGATCAAGGCGGGAGGGTCCTTTACAATGAGCAGTTCTTC
CASSFDQGGRVLYNEQFF
>NA|NA|TRBJ2-1|TRBV20-1
TGCAGTGCTAGAGATGGCACTTGGGGCAATGAGCAGTTCTTC
CSARDGTWGNEQFF
>NA|NA|TRBJ1-1|TRBV5-5
TGTGCCAGCAGTTTTGTGCCGGACATGAACACTGAAGCTTTCTTT
CASSFVPDMNTEAFF
>NA|NA|TRBJ1-1|TRBV7-9
TGTGCCAGCAGCCGAGGTGATGGCTCCACTGAAGCTTTCTTT
CASSRGDGSTEAFF
>NA|NA|TRBJ2-3|TRBV12-3/TRBV12-4
TGTGCCACCTCATACGTGCCAACCACAGATACGCAGTATTTT
CATSYVPTTDTQYF
>NA|TRBD1|TRBJ2-7|TRBV7-8
TGTGCCAGCAGCCCCCGTGAGGGGGCCAACGAGCAGTACTTC
CASSPREGANEQYF
>NA|NA|TRBJ2-3|TRBV14
TGTGCCACCGCCGGCCTGTCCACAGATACGCAGTATTTT
CATAGLSTDTQYF
>NA|NA|TRBJ2-2|TRBV5-1
TGCGCCAGCAGCTTGCTGGGAGTGAACACCGGGGAGCTGTTTTTT
CASSLLGVNTGELFF
>few|TRBD2|TRBJ2-7|TRBV7-2
TGTGCCAGCAGCTTAGGTAGCGGGACTATCCCCTACGAGCAGTACTTC
CASSLGSGTIPYEQYF
>few|NA|TRBJ2-5|TRBV25-1
TGTGCCAGCAGTGAATCCAGGACAGTTCGTGAGACCCAGTACTTC
CASSESRTVRETQYF
>NA|NA|TRBJ2-5|TRBV2
TGTGCCAGCAGTGAAGTTCCCTGGGCTTGGGAGACCCAGTACTTC
CASSEVPWAWETQYF
>NA|TRBD1|TRBJ2-1|TRBV5-4
TGTGCCAGCAGCTTGGTAGTGACAGGGGGCTACAATGAGCAGTTCTTC
CASSLVVTGGYNEQFF
>NA|TRBD1|TRBJ2-1|TRBV12-3/TRBV12-4
TGTGCCAGCAGTTTCGCCGGGACAGGGACCAATGAGCAGTTCTTC
CASSFAGTGTNEQFF
>once|NA|TRBJ2-1|TRBV12-3/TRBV12-4
TGTGCCAGCATTCTGTTCTCGGGGTTCTCCTACAATGAGCAGTTCTTC
CASILFSGFSYNEQFF
>NA|NA|TRBJ2-7|TRBV12-3/TRBV12-4
TGTGCCAGCAGTCTCCAGACCCGCGAGCAGTACTTC
CASSLQTREQYF
>NA|NA|TRBJ2-2|TRBV9
TGTGCCAGCAGACCGTCGAACACCGGGGAGCTGTTTTTT
CASRPSNTGELFF
>NA|NA|TRBJ2-5|TRBV5-4
TGTGCCAGCAGTGATACGGACGGAGAAGAGACCCAGTACTTC
CASSDTDGEETQYF